Each of the 29 T cell receptor beta chains below was sequenced from the same sample in a study of T-cell reconstitution after alpha-beta-depleted transplantation in children. Library preparation (for TCRbeta) was performed with unique molecular identifiers. TCRdb fed the PCR reads into MiXCR, producing one record per CDR3 protein. This repertoire shows some 200,000 distinct CDR3 sequences, 8.4% found once; its top ten account for 35% to 40%. This specimen was PBMCs, mostly from graft donor cells, taken 360 days after TCRalphabeta/CD19-depleted stem cell transplant. All receptors come from a male patient under 10 years old who had a stem cell transplant for acute myeloid leukemia, so the T cells may come from the graft donor.

This clonotype was seen many times. The rearrangement links TRBV10-3 to TRBJ2-5, with 11 bases that match TRBD2. J was trimmed by 4 bases and V by 6 bases; bases with no gene match: 10. There are 16 residues in the CDR3. Germline V CDR1 and CDR2: ENHRY, SYGVKD. The CDR3 DNA reads TGTGCCATCAGCCAGAGGACTAGCGGGTCGGGAGAGACCCAGTACTTC. Translation: CAISQRTSGSGETQYF.

The chain employs TRBV18 and TRBJ2-7; TRBD2 might be the D (6 bases). This CDR3 region has 15 residues. V gave up 4 bases and J gave up 0 bases, with 13 bases separating them. The germline V gene encodes CDR1 KGHSH and CDR2 LQKENI. As DNA, the CDR3 is TGTGCCAGCTCACTCTCCCCCGGGGGCTCCTACGAGCAGTACGTC. Translated, it gives CASSLSPGGSYEQYV.

The chain joins TRBV10-2 to TRBJ2-3; perhaps TRBD1 as D (6 bases). V dropped 3 bases and J dropped 2 bases, with 18 bases sitting between them. The CDR3 loop spans 17 amino acids. Germline V gene data show CDR1 as WSHSY and CDR2 as SAAADI. This CDR3 reads CASSEKGHRLTTDTQYF. CDR3 bases: TGCGCCAGCAGTGAAAAGGGACACCGCTTAACCACAGATACGCAGTATTTT.

This chain joins TRBV7-9 and TRBJ2-1, with TRBD2 matching 11 bases. Germline V gene data show CDR1 as SEHNR and CDR2 as FQNEAQ (reference sequence). The CDR3 is made up of 16 amino acids. With 5 bases clipped from V and 3 bases from J, the junction kept 6 bases outside the gene matches. This CDR3 is CASSTGTSGHYNEQFF. The CDR3, as DNA: TGTGCCAGCAGCACCGGGACTAGCGGTCACTACAATGAGCAGTTCTTC.

The chain carries TRBV10-3 and TRBJ2-3; the match to TRBD1 covers 8 bases. Germline V gene data show CDR1 as ENHRY and CDR2 as SYGVKD. Trimming removed 4 bases from V and 0 bases from J; junction bases left unmatched: 6. The CDR3 loop spans 16 amino acids. The CDR3 DNA sequence: TGTGCCATCAGTGCTACAGGGGGTCCTAGCACAGATACGCAGTATTTT. As protein: CAISATGGPSTDTQYF.

This clonotype was seen more than once but under ten times. The V and J genes are TRBV11-1 and TRBJ2-5; TRBD1 matches 12 bases. Looked up from germline, CDR1 is SGHAT and CDR2 is FQDESV (reference sequence). The CDR3 loop spans 18 amino acids. The V and J ends lost 6 bases and 5 bases, in that order; junction bases with no gene match: 16. The CDR3 loop reads CASSIGTGGPRSEETQYF. The CDR3 DNA follows: TGTGCCAGCAGTATTGGGACAGGGGGCCCACGTTCGGAGGAGACCCAGTACTTC.

V and J are TRBV5-6 and TRBJ2-3, with D unclear. V gave up 0 bases and J gave up 0 bases, with 11 bases separating them. This CDR3 has 16 amino acids. CDR1 and CDR2 from the germline V gene are SGHDT and YYEEEE. The CDR3 DNA reads as TGTGCCAGCAGCTTGGTAGCCCAAACTAGCACAGATACGCAGTATTTT. This encodes CASSLVAQTSTDTQYF.

In its sample, this clonotype was seen many times. This chain joins TRBV20-1 and TRBJ1-5; D is undetermined. This CDR3 is 13 amino acids long. Per germline, CDR1 DFQATT and CDR2 SNEGSKA (reference sequence). Between the trimmed V and J ends, which lost 3 bases and 0 bases, there was a span of 6 bases. The chain's CDR3 is CSASPDSNQPQHF. The CDR3 coding sequence is TGCAGTGCTAGTCCGGATAGCAATCAGCCCCAGCATTTT.

The chain joins TRBV7-9 to TRBJ1-4, with TRBD1 as a possible D gene (6 bases). Trimming removed 4 bases from V and 8 bases from J, with 17 bases in between. This CDR3 is built from 15 residues. From germline, CDR1 is SEHNR and CDR2 FQNEAQ (reference sequence). The CDR3 nucleotides read TGTGCCAGCAGCTCCGTGGGGGGGGCAGGGGAAAAACTGTTTTTT. It specifies CASSSVGGAGEKLFF. The full variable domain, rest sourced from reference TRBV7-9 and TRBJ1-4, is DTGVSQNPRHKITKRGQNVTFRCDPISEHNRLYWYRQTLGQGPEFLTYFQNEAQLEKSRLLSDRFSAERPKGSFSTLEIQRTEQGDSAMYLCASSSVGGAGEKLFFGSGTQLSVL.

This clonotype was seen a handful of times. V is TRBV12-3 or TRBV12-4 and J is TRBJ2-1; maybe TRBD1 (5 bases). The CDR3 runs 13 residues. Between the trimmed V and J ends, which lost 6 bases and 1 base, there was a span of 7 bases. In nucleotides, the CDR3 is TGTGCCAGCAGAAGGGGTTCCTACAATGAGCAGTTCTTC. Encoded protein: CASRRGSYNEQFF.

This clonotype has at least ten counts. The chain uses TRBV9 and TRBJ2-1; TRBD2 matches 13 bases. CDR1 is SGDLS, CDR2 YYNGEE, per germline. After removal of 4 bases from V and 6 bases from J, the junction contained 4 bases not matched to a gene. The CDR3 sequence is 15 residues long. The CDR3 here is CASSIGTSGINEQFF. In DNA form, the CDR3 reads TGTGCCAGCAGCATCGGGACTAGCGGGATCAATGAGCAGTTCTTC.

This clonotype was counted only a few times. The chain is built from TRBV12-3 or TRBV12-4 and TRBJ2-7; D is unclear. The V end lost 2 bases, the J end lost 1 base, and 12 bases lay between the germline ends. This CDR3 region has 15 residues. This CDR3 reads CASSLLIWGSYEQYF. In DNA, the CDR3 is TGTGCCAGCAGTTTACTCATATGGGGTTCCTACGAGCAGTACTTC.

The rearrangement joins TRBV4-2 to TRBJ1-5, with D uncertain. V was cut by 0 bases and J by 0 bases, with 12 bases left in between. Germline V lookup: CDR1 LGHNA, CDR2 YNFKEQ. The CDR3 runs 17 residues. The CDR3 region is CASSQDRTSYSNQPQHF. The CDR3 DNA reads as TGTGCCAGCAGCCAAGACCGGACGAGTTATAGCAATCAGCCCCAGCATTTT.

In its sample, this clonotype was seen many times. This chain's CDR3 is CASSLPGEHSYNEQFF. CDR3 sequence (DNA): TGTGCCAGCAGCTTACCGGGAGAACATTCCTACAATGAGCAGTTCTTC. The rearrangement uses TRBV7-8 and TRBJ2-1, with D possibly matching TRBD2 (6 bases). In germline, CDR1 is SGHVS, CDR2 FQNEAQ. CDR3 length equals 16 residues. Between the trimmed V and J ends, which lost 2 bases and 1 base, there was a span of 12 bases.

This clonotype has just a few counts. The V and J genes are TRBV7-9 and TRBJ1-2, with D hard to call. V lost 4 bases and J 4 bases, leaving 13 bases between the germline ends. The CDR3 spans 14 residues. Germline-derived CDR1 and CDR2 are SEHNR and FQNEAQ (reference sequence). The CDR3 DNA sequence: TGTGCCAGCAGCTCCCCAGCGAGTTTCTATGGCTACACCTTC. This gives the protein CASSSPASFYGYTF. Variable domain in full (rest from reference TRBV7-9 and TRBJ1-2): DTGVSQNPRHKITKRGQNVTFRCDPISEHNRLYWYRQTLGQGPEFLTYFQNEAQLEKSRLLSDRFSAERPKGSFSTLEIQRTEQGDSAMYLCASSSPASFYGYTFGSGTRLTVV.

This clonotype was recorded a few times. This may come from a read error, since a much larger clone is one base off. This rearrangement joins TRBV15 to TRBJ2-5; D not resolved. The CDR3 is 11 amino acids. V lost 1 base to trimming and J lost 5 bases, with 2 bases between them. Germline CDR1 reads LNHNV; CDR2 reads YYDKDF (reference sequence). The CDR3 sequence is CATSRGETQYF. The DNA for the CDR3 is TGTGCCACCAGCAGAGGGGAGACCCAGTACTTC.

This clonotype showed up many times. The chain joins TRBV6-2 or TRBV6-3 to TRBJ2-7; possibly TRBD2 for D (5 bases). This CDR3 is built from 14 residues. Germline V CDR1 and CDR2: MNHEY, SVGEGT. Trimming took 2 bases from V and 3 from J, leaving 11 bases between them. CDR3 residues: CASSYLPGSYEQYF. The CDR3 coding sequence is TGTGCCAGCAGTTACCTACCGGGAAGCTACGAGCAGTACTTC.

The table lists this clonotype with a few counts. This chain uses TRBV4-3 with TRBJ2-1, with 9 bases aligning to TRBD2. The CDR3 is 19 amino acids. V trimming: 1 base; J trimming: 8 bases; junction bases outside the gene matches: 18. Looked up from germline, CDR1 is LGHNA and CDR2 is YSLEER. Here the CDR3 DNA reads TGCGCCAGCAGCCAAGTCGGTGGTTGGGGGCGGGAGGGCCTGGATGAGCAGTTCTTC. Its translation: CASSQVGGWGREGLDEQFF.

This clonotype has a count of ten or more. CDR3 protein: CASRWDSAYEQYF. CDR3 nucleotides: TGTGCCAGCAGGTGGGACTCAGCCTACGAGCAGTACTTC. This sequence joins TRBV6-2 or TRBV6-3 and TRBJ2-7, with D tentatively TRBD2 (6 bases). The CDR3 has 13 amino acids. The V gene lost 6 bases and the J gene lost 2 bases, with 11 bases spanning the gap. Germline-derived CDR1 and CDR2 are MNHEY and SVGEGT.

This clonotype was picked up a small number of times. The CDR3 sequence: CSARAPVIDRGTDTQYF. In DNA, the CDR3 is TGCAGTGCTAGAGCGCCGGTGATCGACAGGGGCACAGATACGCAGTATTTT. This chain connects TRBV20-1 to TRBJ2-3, with 7 nucleotides matching TRBD1. Trimming removed 1 base from V and 1 base from J; junction bases left unmatched: 11. The length of the CDR3 is 17 residues. The germline CDR1 and CDR2 sequences are DFQATT and SNEGSKA (reference sequence).

The gene calls are TRBV12-3 or TRBV12-4 and TRBJ1-2; no reliable D call. The V end was cut by 3 bases, the J end by 3 bases, with 14 bases between. The CDR3 is 15 residues long. This CDR3 reads CASSFRVLWDYGYTF. CDR3 in DNA: TGTGCCAGCAGTTTTAGAGTCCTTTGGGACTATGGCTACACCTTC.

This clonotype has at least ten counts. This chain uses TRBV9 with TRBJ2-7, with 7 bases lining up with TRBD2. This CDR3 is built from 15 residues. In germline, CDR1 is SGDLS, CDR2 YYNGEE. Trimming cost V 4 bases and J 1 base; bases outside gene matches: 8. The DNA of the CDR3 is TGTGCCAGCAGCCTCCGCAGTAGCGGGTCCTACGAGCAGTACTTC. Its translation: CASSLRSSGSYEQYF.

There are many counts of this clonotype. V is TRBV10-3 and J is TRBJ1-4, with TRBD1 identical over 7 bases. Germline CDR1 reads ENHRY; CDR2 reads SYGVKD. Unmatched junction bases numbered 5, after V lost 0 bases and J lost 10 bases. The CDR3 has 14 amino acids. The CDR3 region is CAISESTQGGKLFF. For the CDR3, the DNA is TGTGCCATCAGTGAGTCGACTCAGGGGGGAAAACTGTTTTTT.

This clonotype was detected a few times. The chain employs TRBV15 and TRBJ2-1, with 7 bases lining up with TRBD2. The CDR3 covers 13 residues. The J segment lost 3 bases and the V segment lost 4 bases, leaving 0 bases of the junction unmatched. Germline CDR1 LNHNV, CDR2 YYDKDF (reference sequence). CDR3 coding DNA: TGTGCCACCAGCAAGCGGGACTACAATGAGCAGTTCTTC. Protein product: CATSKRDYNEQFF.

The chain carries TRBV6-2 or TRBV6-3 and TRBJ2-2, with D maybe TRBD2 (5 bases). V lost 7 bases and J lost 5, with 11 bases in between. The CDR3 totals 13 residues. Germline V lookup: CDR1 MNHEY, CDR2 SVGEGT. The CDR3 region has the DNA TGTGCCAGCACCCACCGGGAAACCGGGGAGCTGTTTTTT. This encodes CASTHRETGELFF.

This clonotype was counted ten times or more. CDR3 in DNA: TGTGCCAGCAGCGTAGGACTAGCGGGGGGCACAGATACGCAGTATTTT. Translating gives CASSVGLAGGTDTQYF. This sequence joins TRBV9 and TRBJ2-3; 12 bases are shared with TRBD2. CDR3 length: 16 amino acids. Germline V lookup: CDR1 SGDLS, CDR2 YYNGEE. Unmatched junction bases numbered 0, after V lost 0 bases and J lost 1 base.

This clonotype was counted between two and nine times. This chain links TRBV7-9 with TRBJ2-1; D may be TRBD2 (6 bases). The V end was cut by 3 bases, the J end by 8 bases, with 17 bases between. In germline, CDR1 is SEHNR, CDR2 FQNEAQ (reference sequence). The CDR3 is 15 amino acids. CDR3 protein: CASSLPGRGEDEQFF. CDR3 in DNA: TGTGCCAGCAGCTTGCCCGGGAGAGGGGAGGATGAGCAGTTCTTC.

The CDR3 DNA reads TGTGCCAGCAGCCGCCAACAGGGCTCTTCTCCCATGAACACTGAAGCTTTCTTT. It is translated as CASSRQQGSSPMNTEAFF. The rearrangement links TRBV7-6 to TRBJ1-1, with a weak D call TRBD1 (6 bases). Trimming shortened V by 5 bases and J by 0 bases, and 22 bases separated the two germline ends. The CDR3 covers 18 residues. CDR1 is SGHVS, CDR2 FNYEAQ, per germline.

This clonotype was seen a handful of times. The CDR3 DNA sequence: TGTGCCAGCAGTCCCCGCCCACAGGGGTTCACAGATACGCAGTATTTT. Translated, it gives CASSPRPQGFTDTQYF. The chain links TRBV12-3 or TRBV12-4 to TRBJ2-3, with 7 nucleotides matching TRBD1. Unmatched junction bases numbered 10, after V lost 5 bases and J lost 2 bases. This CDR3 comprises 16 residues.